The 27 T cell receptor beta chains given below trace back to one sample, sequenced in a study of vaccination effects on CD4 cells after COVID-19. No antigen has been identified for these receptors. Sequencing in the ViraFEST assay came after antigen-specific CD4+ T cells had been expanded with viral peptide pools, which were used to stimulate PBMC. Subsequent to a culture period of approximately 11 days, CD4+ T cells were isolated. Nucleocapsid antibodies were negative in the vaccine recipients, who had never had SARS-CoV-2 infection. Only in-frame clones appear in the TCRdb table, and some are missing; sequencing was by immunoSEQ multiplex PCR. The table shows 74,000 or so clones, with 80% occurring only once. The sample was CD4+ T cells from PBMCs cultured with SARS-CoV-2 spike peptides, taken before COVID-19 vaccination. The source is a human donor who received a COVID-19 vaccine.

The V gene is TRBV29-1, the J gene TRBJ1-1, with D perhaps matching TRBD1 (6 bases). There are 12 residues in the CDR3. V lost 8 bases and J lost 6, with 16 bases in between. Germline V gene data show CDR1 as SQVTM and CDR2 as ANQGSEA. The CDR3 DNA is TGCAGCTCTCGGGGGGGGGCCTCTGAAGCTTTCTTT. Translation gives CSSRGGASEAFF.

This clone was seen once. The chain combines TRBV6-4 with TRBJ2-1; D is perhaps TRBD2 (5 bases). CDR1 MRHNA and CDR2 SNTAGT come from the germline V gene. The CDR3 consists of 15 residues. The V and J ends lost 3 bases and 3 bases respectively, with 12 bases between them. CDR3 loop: CASSEADGVYNEQFF. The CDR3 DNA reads TGTGCCAGCAGTGAAGCGGATGGGGTCTACAATGAGCAGTTCTTC.

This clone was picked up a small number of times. CDR3 nucleotide sequence: TGTGCCAGCAGCCACTCAGGGGACACCGGGGAGCTGTTTTTT. Protein product: CASSHSGDTGELFF. The chain uses TRBV3-1 (or the pseudogene TRBV3-2) and TRBJ2-2, with TRBD1 as a possible D gene (6 bases). Germline loops: CDR1 LGHDT, CDR2 YNNKEL (reference sequence). The CDR3 length is 14 residues. V was clipped by 3 bases and J by 3 bases, with 8 bases between them.

CDR3: CASSYGGGPRADTQYF. For the CDR3, the DNA is TGTGCCAGCAGTTACGGCGGGGGGCCTCGAGCAGATACGCAGTATTTT. V gene TRBV6-6 combines with J gene TRBJ2-3; 8 bases fit TRBD2. The V gene's germline CDR1 is MNHNY and CDR2 SVGAGI (reference sequence). V trimming: 2 bases; J trimming: 4 bases; junction bases outside the gene matches: 8. This CDR3 has 16 residues.

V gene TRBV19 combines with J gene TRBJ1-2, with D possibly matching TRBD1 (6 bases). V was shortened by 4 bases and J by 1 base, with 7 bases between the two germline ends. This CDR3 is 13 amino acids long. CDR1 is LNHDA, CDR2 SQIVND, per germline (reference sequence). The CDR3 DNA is TGTGCCAGTAGTAGAGGGGGTAACTATGGCTACACCTTC. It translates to CASSRGGNYGYTF.

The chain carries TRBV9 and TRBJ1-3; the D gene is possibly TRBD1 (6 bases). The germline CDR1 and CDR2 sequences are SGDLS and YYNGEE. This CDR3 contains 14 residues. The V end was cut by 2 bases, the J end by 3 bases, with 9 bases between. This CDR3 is CASSVQGNGNTIYF. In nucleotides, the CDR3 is TGTGCCAGCAGCGTCCAGGGGAATGGAAACACCATATATTTT.

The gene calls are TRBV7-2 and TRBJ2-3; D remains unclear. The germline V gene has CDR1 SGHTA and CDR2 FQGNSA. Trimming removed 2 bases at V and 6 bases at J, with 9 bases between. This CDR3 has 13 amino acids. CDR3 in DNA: TGTGCCAGCAGCTTATCGGGTGAGGATACGCAGTATTTT. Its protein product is CASSLSGEDTQYF.

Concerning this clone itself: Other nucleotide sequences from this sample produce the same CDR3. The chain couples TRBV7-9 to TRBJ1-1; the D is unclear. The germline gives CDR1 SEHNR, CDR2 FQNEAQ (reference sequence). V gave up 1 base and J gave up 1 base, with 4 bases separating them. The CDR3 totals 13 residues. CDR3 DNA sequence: TGTGCCAGCAGCTTAGAAAGGAACACTGAAGCTTTCTTT. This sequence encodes CASSLERNTEAFF.

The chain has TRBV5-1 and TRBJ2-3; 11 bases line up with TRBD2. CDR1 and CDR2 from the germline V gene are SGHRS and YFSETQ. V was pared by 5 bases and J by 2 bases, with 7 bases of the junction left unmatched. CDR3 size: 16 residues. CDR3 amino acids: CASSSVAGGPTDTQYF. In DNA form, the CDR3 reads TGCGCCAGCAGTTCCGTAGCGGGGGGGCCCACAGATACGCAGTATTTT.

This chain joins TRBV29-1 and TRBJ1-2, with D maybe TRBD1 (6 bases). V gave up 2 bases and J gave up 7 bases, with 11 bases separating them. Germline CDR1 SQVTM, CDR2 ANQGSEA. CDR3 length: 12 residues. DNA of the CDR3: TGCAGCGTTGAACCCAGGGGAAGTGGCTACACCTTC. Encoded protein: CSVEPRGSGYTF.

The CDR3 region is CAIRYQDRGGTEAFF. DNA for the CDR3: TGTGCCATCAGGTACCAAGACAGGGGAGGCACTGAAGCTTTCTTT. J is TRBJ1-1 and V is TRBV10-3; 8 positions match TRBD1. Losses at the gene ends were 6 bases for V and 4 bases for J; bases not matched to a gene: 10. Germline V gene lookup returns CDR1 ENHRY and CDR2 SYGVKD. CDR3 length: 15 amino acids.

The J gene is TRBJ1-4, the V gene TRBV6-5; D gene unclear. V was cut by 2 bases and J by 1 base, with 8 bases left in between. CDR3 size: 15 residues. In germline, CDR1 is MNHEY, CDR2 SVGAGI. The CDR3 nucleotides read TGTGCCAGCAGTTACGACCGGGGAACTAATGAAAAACTGTTTTTT. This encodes CASSYDRGTNEKLFF.

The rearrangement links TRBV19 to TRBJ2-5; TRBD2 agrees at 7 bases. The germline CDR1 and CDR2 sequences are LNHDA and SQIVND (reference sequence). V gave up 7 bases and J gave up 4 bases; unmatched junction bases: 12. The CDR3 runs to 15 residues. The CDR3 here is CASTMRGRGGETQYF. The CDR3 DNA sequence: TGTGCCAGTACCATGCGAGGGCGCGGGGGAGAGACCCAGTACTTC. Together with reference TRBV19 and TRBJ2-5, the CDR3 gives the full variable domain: DGGITQSPKYLFRKEGQNVTLSCEQNLNHDAMYWYRQDPGQGLRLIYYSQIVNDFQKGDIAEGYSVSREKKESFPLTVTSAQKNPTAFYLCASTMRGRGGETQYFGPGTRLLVL.

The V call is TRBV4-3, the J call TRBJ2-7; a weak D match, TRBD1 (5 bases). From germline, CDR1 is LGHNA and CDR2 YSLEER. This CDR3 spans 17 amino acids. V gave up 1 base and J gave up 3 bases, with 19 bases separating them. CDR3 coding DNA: TGCGCCAGCAGCCAAGGTTCGACCGCCAGGGTAAACTACGAGCAGTACGTC. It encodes CASSQGSTARVNYEQYV.

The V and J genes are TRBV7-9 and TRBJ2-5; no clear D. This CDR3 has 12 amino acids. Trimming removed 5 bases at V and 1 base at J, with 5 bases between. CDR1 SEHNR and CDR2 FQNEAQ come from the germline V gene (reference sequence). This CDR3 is CASSPLQETQYF. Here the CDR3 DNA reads TGTGCCAGCAGCCCACTCCAAGAGACCCAGTACTTC.

CDR3 bases: TGTGCCAGCACCGGACAGGCGAACACTGAAGCTTTCTTT. It translates to CASTGQANTEAFF. The chain combines TRBV6-6 with TRBJ1-1, with 7 bases identical to TRBD1. V lost 7 bases, J lost 1 base, and 3 bases stayed unmatched. CDR1 and CDR2 from the germline V gene are MNHNY and SVGAGI (reference sequence). The CDR3 has 13 amino acids.

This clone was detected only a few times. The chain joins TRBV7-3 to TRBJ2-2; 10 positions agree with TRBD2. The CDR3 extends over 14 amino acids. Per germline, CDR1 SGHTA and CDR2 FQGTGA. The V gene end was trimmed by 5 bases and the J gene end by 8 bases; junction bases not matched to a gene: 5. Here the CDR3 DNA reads TGTGCCAGCAGCACTAGCGGGGCCGAAGGGGAGCTGTTTTTT. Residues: CASSTSGAEGELFF.

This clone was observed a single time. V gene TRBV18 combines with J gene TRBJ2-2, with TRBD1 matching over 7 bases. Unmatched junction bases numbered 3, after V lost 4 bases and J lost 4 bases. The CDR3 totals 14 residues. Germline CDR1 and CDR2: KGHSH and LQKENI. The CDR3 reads CASSLPGGTGELFF. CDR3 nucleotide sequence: TGTGCCAGCTCACTCCCAGGGGGCACCGGGGAGCTGTTTTTT.

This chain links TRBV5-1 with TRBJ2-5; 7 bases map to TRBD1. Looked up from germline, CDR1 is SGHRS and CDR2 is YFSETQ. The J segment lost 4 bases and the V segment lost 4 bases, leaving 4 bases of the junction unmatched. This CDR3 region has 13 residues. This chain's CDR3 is CASSPQGPETQYF. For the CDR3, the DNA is TGCGCCAGCAGCCCACAGGGGCCAGAGACCCAGTACTTC.

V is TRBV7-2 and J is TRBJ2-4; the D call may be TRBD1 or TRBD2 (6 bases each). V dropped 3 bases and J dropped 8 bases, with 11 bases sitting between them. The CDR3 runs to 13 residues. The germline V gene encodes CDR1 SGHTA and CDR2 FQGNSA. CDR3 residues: CASSFTRGDIQYF. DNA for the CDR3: TGTGCCAGCAGCTTCACTAGGGGGGACATTCAGTACTTC.

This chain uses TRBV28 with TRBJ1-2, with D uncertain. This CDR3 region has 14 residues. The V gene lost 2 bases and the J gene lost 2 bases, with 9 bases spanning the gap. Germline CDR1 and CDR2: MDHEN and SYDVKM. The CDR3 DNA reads TGTGCCAGCAGTTTAGACGTAAGAAACTATGGCTACACCTTC. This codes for CASSLDVRNYGYTF.

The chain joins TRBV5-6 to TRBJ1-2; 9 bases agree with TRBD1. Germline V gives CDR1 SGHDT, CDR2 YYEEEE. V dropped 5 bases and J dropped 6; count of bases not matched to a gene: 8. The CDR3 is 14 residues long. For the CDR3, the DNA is TGTGCCAGCAGACTAACCGGGACAGGGAATGGCTACACCTTC. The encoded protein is CASRLTGTGNGYTF.

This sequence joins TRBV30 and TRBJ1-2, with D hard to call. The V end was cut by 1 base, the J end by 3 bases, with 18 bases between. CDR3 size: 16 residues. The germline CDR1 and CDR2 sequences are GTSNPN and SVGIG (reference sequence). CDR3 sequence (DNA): TGTGCCTGGAGTGCTCCCGGGGTCACAAACGACTATGGCTACACCTTC. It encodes CAWSAPGVTNDYGYTF.

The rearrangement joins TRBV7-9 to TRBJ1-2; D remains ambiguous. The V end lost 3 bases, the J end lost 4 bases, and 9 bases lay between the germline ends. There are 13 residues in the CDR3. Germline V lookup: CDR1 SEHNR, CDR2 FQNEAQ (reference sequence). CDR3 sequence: CASSFEGGYGYTF. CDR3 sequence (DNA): TGTGCCAGCAGCTTTGAGGGCGGCTATGGCTACACCTTC.

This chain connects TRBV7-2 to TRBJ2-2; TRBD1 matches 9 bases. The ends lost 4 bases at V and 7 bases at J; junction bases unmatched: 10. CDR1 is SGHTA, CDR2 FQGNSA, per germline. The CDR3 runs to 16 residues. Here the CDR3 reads CASSSGPGTGIGELFF. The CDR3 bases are TGTGCCAGCAGCTCGGGCCCCGGGACAGGGATCGGGGAGCTGTTTTTT.

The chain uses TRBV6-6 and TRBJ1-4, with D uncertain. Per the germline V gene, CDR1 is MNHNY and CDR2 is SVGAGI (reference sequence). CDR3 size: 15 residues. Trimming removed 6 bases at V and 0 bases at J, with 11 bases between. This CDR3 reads CASSRPQATNEKLFF. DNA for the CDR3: TGTGCCAGCAGCCGCCCCCAGGCAACTAATGAAAAACTGTTTTTT.

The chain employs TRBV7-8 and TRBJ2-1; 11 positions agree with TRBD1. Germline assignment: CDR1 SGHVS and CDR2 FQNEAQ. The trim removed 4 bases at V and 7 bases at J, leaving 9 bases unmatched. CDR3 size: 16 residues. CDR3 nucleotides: TGTGCCAGCAGCTCAGCTGGACAGGGGGCTTGGAATGAGCAGTTCTTC. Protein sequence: CASSSAGQGAWNEQFF.